The 30 T cell receptor beta chains reported below all come from one sample, sequenced in a study of cytomegalovirus exposure and HLA in healthy donors. Amplification used 60 Vbeta primers and 13 Jbeta primers. The assay was immunoSEQ multiplex PCR, and TCRdb's table has in-frame clones only and misses some. The sample has about 190,000 clones, roughly four fifths seen once; the top ten hold 3% to 3.5%. The sample consisted of PBMCs. The receptors originated from a woman in her 30s in good health and CMV-seropositive.

This chain uses TRBV4-2 with TRBJ2-5, with 7 positions matching TRBD2. The better agreement between TRBJ2-7 and the DNA end casts doubt on the J call. The CDR3 covers 14 residues. CDR1 is LGHNA and CDR2 is YNFKEQ in the germline V gene. CDR3 region: CACGPSGSSYEQYF. The CDR3 DNA sequence: TGTGCCTGCGGACCTAGCGGCTCCTCCTACGAGCAGTACTTC.

The chain couples TRBV27 to TRBJ2-3; D is perhaps TRBD2 (7 bases). Deletions cut 4 bases from V and 10 bases from J, with 15 bases between. Germline values: CDR1 MNHEY, CDR2 SMNVEV (reference sequence). The CDR3 extends over 13 amino acids. CDR3 sequence reads: CASSSLGGRPQYF. In DNA form, the CDR3 reads TGTGCCAGCAGTTCACTCGGGGGGCGGCCGCAGTATTTT.

This sequence joins TRBV19 and TRBJ2-5; 8 nucleotides match TRBD1. The V and J ends lost 5 bases and 3 bases, in that order; junction bases with no gene match: 8. CDR1 LNHDA and CDR2 SQIVND come from the germline V gene (reference sequence). The CDR3 totals 15 residues. For the CDR3, the DNA is TGTGCCAGTAGTCCGTGGACAGGGAGTGAAGAGACCCAGTACTTC. Protein sequence: CASSPWTGSEETQYF.

The gene calls are TRBV4-1 and TRBJ2-7, with 8 bases fitting TRBD1. V shed 4 bases, J shed 3 bases, and the junction held 11 bases outside the gene matches. The CDR3 is 16 amino acids. CDR1 and CDR2 (germline): MGHRA, YSYEKL. CDR3 in DNA: TGCGCCAGCAGCCCGAGCTCAGGGGGCCCTATCTACGAGCAGTACTTC. The encoded protein is CASSPSSGGPIYEQYF.

This clone was counted once. This rearrangement joins TRBV28 to TRBJ2-5; 10 bases fit TRBD1. V was clipped by 6 bases and J by 4 bases; unmatched bases: 11. Germline V gene sequence: CDR1 MDHEN, CDR2 SYDVKM. The CDR3 is 16 amino acids. The CDR3 bases are TGTGCCAGCAGGCTCCGGGGACAGGGGTGGAGAGAGACCCAGTACTTC. Translation: CASRLRGQGWRETQYF.

V usage is TRBV10-2 and J usage is TRBJ2-7, with 16 bases identical to TRBD2. The germline V gene has CDR1 WSHSY and CDR2 SAAADI. This CDR3 has 15 residues. J lost 4 bases, V lost 7 bases, and 4 bases had no gene match. The DNA for the CDR3 is TGCGCCAGCAAGGGACTAGCGGGAGGGAGTTACGAGCAGTACTTC. Protein sequence: CASKGLAGGSYEQYF.

A remark on this clone: The same CDR3 also results from other DNA sequences found in this sample. The V call is TRBV4-2, the J call TRBJ2-1; D gene ambiguous. The CDR3 sequence is 14 residues long. V lost 0 bases, J lost 15 bases, and 18 bases lay in between. CDR1 and CDR2 from the germline V gene are LGHNA and YNFKEQ. The CDR3 spells CASSQEGRLPRRFF. CDR3 coding DNA: TGTGCCAGCAGCCAAGAAGGTCGACTCCCTCGACGGTTCTTC.

V gene TRBV21-1 combines with J gene TRBJ2-7; the table names TRBD1, a call not compared with the DNA. TRBV21-1 has pseudogene status. The CDR3 runs to 18 residues. Written as DNA, the CDR3 is TGTGCCAGCAGCGAAAGGGGAACCGGGACAGCGATTATTGACGAGCAGTACTTC. It specifies CASSERGTGTAIIDEQYF.

This clone was found a few times. V usage is TRBV5-6 and J usage is TRBJ2-7; tentative D call: TRBD2 (5 bases). Looked up from germline, CDR1 is SGHDT and CDR2 is YYEEEE. The CDR3 sequence is 11 residues long. Trimming pared 0 bases from V and 7 bases from J, leaving 5 bases between. The CDR3, as DNA: TGTGCCAGCAGCTTGGGCGGGGAGCAGTACTTC. It yields the protein CASSLGGEQYF.

The chain combines TRBV28 with TRBJ1-3; possibly TRBD1 for D (5 bases). The CDR3 extends over 14 amino acids. Trimming cost V 7 bases and J 0 bases, with 10 bases left between them. Germline values: CDR1 MDHEN, CDR2 SYDVKM. Here the CDR3 DNA reads TGTGCCAGCAACGTGGGGGGCTCTGGAAACACCATATATTTT. Translation: CASNVGGSGNTIYF. Drawing the rest from reference TRBV28 and TRBJ1-3, the complete variable domain is DVKVTQSSRYLVKRTGEKVFLECVQDMDHENMFWYRQDPGLGLRLIYFSYDVKMKEKGDIPEGYSVSREKKERFSLILESASTNQTSMYLCASNVGGSGNTIYFGEGSWLTVV.

This clone was found once. The V call is TRBV29-1, the J call TRBJ2-3; 8 positions match TRBD2. CDR1 and CDR2 from the germline V gene are SQVTM and ANQGSEA. This CDR3 contains 15 residues. The J segment lost 2 bases and the V segment lost 3 bases, leaving 7 bases of the junction unmatched. CDR3 DNA: TGCAGCGTTGAGGGGGCGGGAGGATTCACAGATACGCAGTATTTT. Protein sequence: CSVEGAGGFTDTQYF.

This chain connects TRBV5-1 to TRBJ1-1, with D unresolved. In germline, CDR1 is SGHRS, CDR2 YFSETQ. CDR3 length: 13 amino acids. Trimming removed 4 bases from V and 4 bases from J, with 11 bases in between. CDR3 amino acids: CASSRELVTEAFF. The CDR3 DNA reads as TGCGCCAGCAGCCGCGAGCTGGTCACTGAAGCTTTCTTT.

This rearrangement joins TRBV19 to TRBJ1-1; 8 bases are a match to TRBD1. Trimming at V came to 5 bases and at J to 1 base, leaving 3 bases not matched to a gene. CDR1 and CDR2 from the germline V gene are LNHDA and SQIVND (reference sequence). The CDR3 is made up of 14 amino acids. CDR3 in DNA: TGTGCCAGTAGTGTTGACAGGGGGAACACTGAAGCTTTCTTT. It yields the protein CASSVDRGNTEAFF. The variable domain in full, completed from reference TRBV19 and TRBJ1-1, reads DGGITQSPKYLFRKEGQNVTLSCEQNLNHDAMYWYRQDPGQGLRLIYYSQIVNDFQKGDIAEGYSVSREKKESFPLTVTSAQKNPTAFYLCASSVDRGNTEAFFGQGTRLTVV.

V usage is TRBV21-1 and J usage is TRBJ2-7; the D call in the table, TRBD2, was not verified against the DNA. TRBV21-1 is a pseudogene. This CDR3 region has 17 residues. The CDR3 protein is CASSGPSRSGRSFEQYF. CDR3 nucleotide sequence: TGTGCCAGCAGCGGTCCTTCGCGTAGCGGGAGAAGTTTCGAGCAGTACTTC.

Remarks on this clone: At the DNA level, this CDR3 is encoded by other sequences in the same sample as well. The CDR3 region has the DNA TGCGCCAGCAGCTTGGATACTGGCTACGAGCAGTACTTC. Its protein product is CASSLDTGYEQYF. This chain connects TRBV5-1 to TRBJ2-7; no firm D call. Between the trimmed V and J ends, which lost 0 bases and 3 bases, there was a span of 7 bases. The length of the CDR3 is 13 residues. From germline, CDR1 is SGHRS and CDR2 YFSETQ. The full variable domain, in which reference TRBV5-1 and TRBJ2-7 provide the parts outside the CDR3, is KAGVTQTPRYLIKTRGQQVTLSCSPISGHRSVSWYQQTPGQGLQFLFEYFSETQRNKGNFPGRFSGRQFSNSRSEMNVSTLELGDSALYLCASSLDTGYEQYFGPGTRLTVT.

This chain links TRBV6-1 with TRBJ2-7; TRBD1 aligns across 11 bases. The CDR3 length is 14 residues. Germline V gives CDR1 MNHNS, CDR2 SASEGT. V was clipped by 7 bases and J by 2 bases; unmatched bases: 4. CDR3 protein: CASTWGQGAYEQYF. The CDR3 DNA reads as TGTGCCAGCACCTGGGGACAGGGGGCCTACGAGCAGTACTTC.

The chain joins TRBV5-6 to TRBJ1-1; TRBD1 agrees at 9 bases. CDR3 length: 14 amino acids. From germline, CDR1 is SGHDT and CDR2 YYEEEE. The J segment lost 3 bases and the V segment lost 4 bases, leaving 4 bases of the junction unmatched. CDR3 sequence (DNA): TGTGCCAGCAGCAACAGGGGGCTGGACACTGAAGCTTTCTTT. Amino acids: CASSNRGLDTEAFF.

This clone was counted between two and nine times. The rearrangement uses TRBV5-6 and TRBJ2-3; D gene ambiguous. CDR3 length: 15 residues. Germline CDR1 is SGHDT and CDR2 is YYEEEE. V was pared by 0 bases and J by 0 bases, with 8 bases between. The DNA of the CDR3 is TGTGCCAGCAGCTTGGGTTGGGCTAGCACAGATACGCAGTATTTT. Amino acid sequence: CASSLGWASTDTQYF.

The rearrangement uses TRBV11-2 and TRBJ1-1; TRBD1 matches at 8 bases. Looked up from germline, CDR1 is SGHAT and CDR2 is FQNNGV. Trimming removed 3 bases from V and 1 base from J; junction bases left unmatched: 10. The CDR3 extends over 17 amino acids. The CDR3 reads CASSFRGTGVGNTEAFF. The DNA of the CDR3 is TGTGCCAGCAGCTTCCGGGGGACAGGTGTGGGGAACACTGAAGCTTTCTTT. The complete variable domain, with remaining parts taken from reference TRBV11-2 and TRBJ1-1, reads EAGVAQSPRYKIIEKRQSVAFWCNPISGHATLYWYQQILGQGPKLLIQFQNNGVVDDSQLPKDRFSAERLKGVDSTLKIQPAKLEDSAVYLCASSFRGTGVGNTEAFFGQGTRLTVV.

The chain links TRBV5-1 to TRBJ2-5; the match to TRBD1 covers 9 bases. The assigned J gene may be wrong: the sequence end matches TRBJ2-7 better. This CDR3 has 16 residues. Looked up from germline, CDR1 is SGHRS and CDR2 is YFSETQ. The CDR3 here is CASSLVPGTGWYEQYF. The CDR3 DNA follows: TGCGCCAGCAGCTTGGTACCCGGGACAGGGTGGTACGAGCAGTACTTC.

This chain joins TRBV7-9 and TRBJ2-1, with D unresolved. Trimming removed 5 bases from V and 4 bases from J, with 12 bases in between. Germline values: CDR1 SEHNR, CDR2 FQNEAQ (reference sequence). This CDR3 spans 14 amino acids. Here the CDR3 DNA reads TGTGCCAGCAGCCCGCCGGGTTTGTACAATGAGCAGTTCTTC. Translating gives CASSPPGLYNEQFF.

Turning to this clone: Different DNA sequences within this sample yield the same CDR3. The chain is built from TRBV5-1 and TRBJ2-7; TRBD2 matches 9 bases. This CDR3 spans 15 amino acids. The V gene end was trimmed by 3 bases and the J gene end by 6 bases; junction bases not matched to a gene: 10. Germline-derived CDR1 and CDR2 are SGHRS and YFSETQ. In DNA, the CDR3 is TGCGCCAGCAGCTCGGGACTAGCAGGAGTCATCGAGCAGTACTTC. Its protein is CASSSGLAGVIEQYF.

On this clone: Since the CDR3 does not end with the conserved phenylalanine or tryptophan, this likely comes from a read error. The chain carries TRBV28 and TRBJ1-1; D not certain. This CDR3 has 12 amino acids. The germline gives CDR1 MDHEN, CDR2 SYDVKM. V was cut by 8 bases and J by 1 base, with 8 bases left in between. This CDR3 is CASGSGNTEAFL. The CDR3 region has the DNA TGTGCCAGCGGTTCAGGGAACACTGAAGCTTTCCTT.

This clone has more than one count but fewer than ten. The rearrangement links TRBV4-1 to TRBJ1-5; a possible D gene is TRBD1 (6 bases). Trimming took off 1 base at V and 2 bases at J, with 15 bases between the two ends. This CDR3 is built from 17 residues. Per germline, CDR1 MGHRA and CDR2 YSYEKL. CDR3 coding DNA: TGCGCCAGCAGCCAAGTAGGCGGGGGGCGAGGCAATCAGCCCCAGCATTTT. Amino acid sequence: CASSQVGGGRGNQPQHF.

There are a few counts of this clone. The chain uses TRBV11-3 and TRBJ2-2, with D possibly being TRBD1 (6 bases). The CDR3 contains 15 residues. In germline, CDR1 is SGHNT, CDR2 YENEEA. V was shortened by 6 bases and J by 5 bases, with 16 bases between the two germline ends. CDR3 sequence (DNA): TGTGCCAGCAGTCAACAGGGCGTTGGGACCGGGGAGCTGTTTTTT. This translates into CASSQQGVGTGELFF.

The chain couples TRBV28 to TRBJ1-2; D remains ambiguous. The V gene's germline CDR1 is MDHEN and CDR2 SYDVKM. CDR3 size: 15 residues. The V end was cut by 3 bases, the J end by 4 bases, with 15 bases between. The CDR3 nucleotides are TGTGCCAGCAGTTTTCTGCGGGGAGGGCGCTATGGCTACACCTTC. It yields the protein CASSFLRGGRYGYTF.

The rearrangement joins TRBV18 to TRBJ2-3; 8 nucleotides line up with TRBD1. From germline, CDR1 is KGHSH and CDR2 LQKENI. The CDR3 spans 17 residues. J was trimmed by 5 bases and V by 6 bases; bases with no gene match: 16. In nucleotides, the CDR3 is TGTGCCAGCTCCACGGCTGGGGGACAGGCCAGTGGAGATACGCAGTATTTT. As protein: CASSTAGGQASGDTQYF.

The chain combines TRBV10-1 with TRBJ1-5; no firm D call. V was pared by 2 bases and J by 6 bases, with 11 bases between. Germline V gives CDR1 WNHNN, CDR2 SYGVQD (reference sequence). The CDR3 has 14 amino acids. The CDR3 sequence: CASSETGSGQPQHF. In DNA, the CDR3 is TGCGCCAGCAGTGAGACGGGGTCGGGTCAGCCCCAGCATTTT.

This clone was found once. The genes are TRBV6-4 and TRBJ2-7, with D possibly being TRBD2 (6 bases). V gave up 7 bases and J gave up 3 bases, with 16 bases separating them. The CDR3 contains 14 residues. Per germline, CDR1 MRHNA and CDR2 SNTAGT. Here the CDR3 DNA reads TGTGCCAGCATCCTAGGACGGGAGAACTACGAGCAGTACTTC. This encodes CASILGRENYEQYF.

The J gene is TRBJ2-5, the V gene TRBV6-1; D possibly corresponds to TRBD2 (5 bases). This CDR3 comprises 14 residues. CDR1 and CDR2 (germline): MNHNS, SASEGT. With 2 bases removed from V and 0 bases from J, the gap between germline ends came to 7 bases. CDR3 bases: TGTGCCAGCAGTGAACGCGGGTACCAAGAGACCCAGTACTTC. Translation gives CASSERGYQETQYF.